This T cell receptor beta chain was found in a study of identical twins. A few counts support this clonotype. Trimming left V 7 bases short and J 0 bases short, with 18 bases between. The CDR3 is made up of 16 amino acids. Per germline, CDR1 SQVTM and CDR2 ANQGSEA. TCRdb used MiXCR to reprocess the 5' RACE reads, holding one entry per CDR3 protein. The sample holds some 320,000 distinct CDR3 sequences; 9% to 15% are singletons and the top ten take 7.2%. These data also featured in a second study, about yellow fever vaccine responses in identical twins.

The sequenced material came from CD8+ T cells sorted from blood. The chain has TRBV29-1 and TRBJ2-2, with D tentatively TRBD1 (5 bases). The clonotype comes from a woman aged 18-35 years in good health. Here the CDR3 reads CSASDRERANTGELFF. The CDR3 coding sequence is TGCAGCGCCTCCGACAGAGAACGAGCGAACACCGGGGAGCTGTTTTTT.